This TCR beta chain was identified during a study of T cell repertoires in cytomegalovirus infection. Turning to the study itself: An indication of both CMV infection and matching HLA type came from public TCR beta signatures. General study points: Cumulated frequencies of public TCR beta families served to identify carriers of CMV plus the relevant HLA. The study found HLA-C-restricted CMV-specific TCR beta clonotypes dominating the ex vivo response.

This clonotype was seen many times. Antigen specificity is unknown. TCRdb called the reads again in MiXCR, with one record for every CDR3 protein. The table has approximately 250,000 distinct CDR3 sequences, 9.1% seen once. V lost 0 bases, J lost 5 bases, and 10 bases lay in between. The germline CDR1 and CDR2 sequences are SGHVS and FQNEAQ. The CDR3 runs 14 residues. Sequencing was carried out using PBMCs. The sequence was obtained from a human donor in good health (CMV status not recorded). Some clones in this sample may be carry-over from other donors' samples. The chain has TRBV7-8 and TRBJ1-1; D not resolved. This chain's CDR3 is CASSLAEAGTEAFF. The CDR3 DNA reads TGTGCCAGCAGCTTAGCCGAGGCGGGGACTGAAGCTTTCTTT.